What follows describes a single T cell receptor (beta chain). PCR primers comprised 60 Vbeta and 13 Jbeta primers. Data came from immunoSEQ multiplex PCR; TCRdb stores just in-frame clones and leaves some out. This sample yields 80,000 or so clones, of which roughly 80% are seen a single time; around 7% belongs to the top ten. The source of the sample is a study of cytomegalovirus exposure and HLA in healthy donors. Germline assignment: CDR1 MNHEY and CDR2 SMNVEV (reference sequence). This CDR3 is built from 16 residues. J gave up 4 bases and V 5 bases, and 10 bases lay outside the gene matches. The clonotype was recovered from a woman aged 40 to 50 in good health and CMV-seronegative. The V gene is TRBV27, the J gene TRBJ1-5, with 8 nucleotides matching TRBD1. The sequencing sample was made of PBMCs. The CDR3 region is CASSPRTGWGNQPQHF. The CDR3, as DNA: TGTGCCAGCAGTCCCCGGACAGGGTGGGGGAATCAGCCCCAGCATTTT.